This record concerns one T cell receptor (beta chain) sequence. The sample comes from a study of follicular helper T cells after annual influenza vaccination. Across the whole study: After each seasonal flu vaccination, blood came on days 0, 7 and 28. For some subjects, blood spans the 2013-2014, 2014-2015 and 2015-2016 annual vaccinations.

Method: immunoSEQ multiplex PCR; TCRdb's copy keeps in-frame clones and lacks some. The repertoire includes 12,000 or so clones, approximately 80% of them detected once, and roughly 3.5% sits in the top ten. Time point here: 2015-2016 season, pre-vaccination. The CDR3 spans 14 residues. Trimming cost V 6 bases and J 3 bases; bases outside gene matches: 4. CDR1 is SGDLS and CDR2 is YYNGEE in the germline V gene. This TCR was sampled from an adult who received the influenza vaccine. The input for sequencing was CXCR5+ CD38- circulating T follicular helper cells from blood, taken on the day of influenza vaccination. Stated subset: circulating Tfh, non-naive CD4+CXCR5+PD-1+ (ICOS+CD38+ or ICOS-CD38-). J is TRBJ2-1 and V is TRBV9; 9 nucleotides align to TRBD1. The CDR3 spells CASNRDRDYNEQFF. The DNA for the CDR3 is TGTGCCAGCAACCGGGACAGGGACTACAATGAGCAGTTCTTC.